This T cell receptor beta chain was sequenced during a study of T cell clones after liver transplantation. Study as a whole: As an antigen-independent comparator, third-party-reactive TCRbeta sequences came from pre-transplant mixed lymphocyte reactions. Patients counted as tolerant after at least one year off all immunosuppression, enzymes not exceeding twice normal. Study results and limitations: In a couple of subjects, few donor cells limited the measurable donor-reactive repertoire.

The method was immunoSEQ multiplex PCR; TCRdb's version includes in-frame clones alone and lacks a portion of them. The sample lists about 120,000 clones; roughly nine tenths were seen once. CDR1 is SGHAT and CDR2 is FQNNGV in the germline V gene. V lost 5 bases and J 12 bases, leaving 14 bases between the germline ends. There are 11 residues in the CDR3. This clone was seen more than once but under ten times. Its antigen is still unknown. This specimen was CD4+ T cells from blood, taken 12 months after liver transplant. The chain combines TRBV11-2 with TRBJ2-7; no reliable D call. This sequence was found in a human patient who received a liver transplant. Some T cells may trace back to the graft donor. The CDR3: CASSQHRDRYF. The CDR3 DNA reads TGTGCCAGCAGCCAGCATAGGGATCGGTACTTC.